The T cell receptor beta chain described here comes from a study of blood T cell repertoires in COVID-19. Study details: The United States, Italy and Spain were the sources of the acute and convalescent COVID-19 samples. Sources were T cells, B-cell-depleted T cells, or PBMCs; the material itself was cDNA or gDNA.

Only in-frame clones appear in the TCRdb table, and some are missing; sequencing was by immunoSEQ multiplex PCR. The sample records about 410,000 clones, approximately 91% being singletons. The CDR3 has 15 residues. Germline CDR1 SEHNR, CDR2 FQNEAQ (reference sequence). V gave up 5 bases and J gave up 4 bases, with 17 bases separating them. The V and J genes are TRBV7-9 and TRBJ1-1; possible D gene TRBD1, 6 bases. The sample taken for sequencing was peripheral blood. This receptor was taken from a woman aged 40 to 50 with COVID-19, enrolled during active disease. CDR3 protein: CASSIGGGYGTEAFF. For the CDR3, the DNA is TGTGCCAGCAGCATAGGGGGGGGCTATGGCACTGAAGCTTTCTTT. The variable domain in full, completed from reference TRBV7-9 and TRBJ1-1, reads DTGVSQNPRHKITKRGQNVTFRCDPISEHNRLYWYRQTLGQGPEFLTYFQNEAQLEKSRLLSDRFSAERPKGSFSTLEIQRTEQGDSAMYLCASSIGGGYGTEAFFGQGTRLTVV.